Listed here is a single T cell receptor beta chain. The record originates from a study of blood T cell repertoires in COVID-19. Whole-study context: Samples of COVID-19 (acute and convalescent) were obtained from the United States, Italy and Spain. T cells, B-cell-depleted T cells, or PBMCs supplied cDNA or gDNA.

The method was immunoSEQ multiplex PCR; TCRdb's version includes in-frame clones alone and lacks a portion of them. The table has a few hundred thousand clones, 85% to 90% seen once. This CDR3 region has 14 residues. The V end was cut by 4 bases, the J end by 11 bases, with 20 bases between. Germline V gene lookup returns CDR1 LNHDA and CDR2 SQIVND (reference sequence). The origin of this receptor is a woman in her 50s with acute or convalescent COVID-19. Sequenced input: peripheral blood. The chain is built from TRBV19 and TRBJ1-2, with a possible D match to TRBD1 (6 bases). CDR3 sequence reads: CASSSGGQTVGYTF. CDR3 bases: TGTGCCAGTAGTAGTGGAGGACAGACCGTTGGTTACACCTTC. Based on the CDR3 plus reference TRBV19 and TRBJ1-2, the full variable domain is DGGITQSPKYLFRKEGQNVTLSCEQNLNHDAMYWYRQDPGQGLRLIYYSQIVNDFQKGDIAEGYSVSREKKESFPLTVTSAQKNPTAFYLCASSSGGQTVGYTFGSGTRLTVV.